This is a list of T cell receptor beta chains from one sample in a study of cytomegalovirus exposure and HLA in healthy donors. Using immunoSEQ multiplex PCR, the repertoire was profiled, and TCRdb retains in-frame clones only, with some absent. This table holds about 240,000 clones, approximately 86% found once. Sequenced sample: PBMCs. These receptors all stem from a woman in her 30s in good health and CMV-seropositive. CDR3s include the opening cysteine and the closing phenylalanine or tryptophan. Fields, in order: V gene, D gene, clone size, J gene, CDR3 DNA, CDR3 protein. A D gene is named only where the DNA matches it firmly. Not all rows give a size; the values are once, few, many and, for expanded clones, a class.

v_call: TRBV30; d_call: -; clone_size: -; j_call: TRBJ2-1; cdr3_nt: TGTGCCTGGAGTGTACATGCGGGGTACAATGAGCAGTTCTTC; cdr3_aa: CAWSVHAGYNEQFF
v_call: TRBV29-1; d_call: TRBD2; clone_size: -; j_call: TRBJ2-2; cdr3_nt: TGCAGCGTTGAACTAGCGGGAGTCCTGAACACCGGGGAGCTGTTTTTT; cdr3_aa: CSVELAGVLNTGELFF
v_call: TRBV7-2; d_call: TRBD1; clone_size: -; j_call: TRBJ2-5; cdr3_nt: TGTGCCAGCAGCAATCAGCCGGGACAGGGTGGGGAGACCCAGTACTTC; cdr3_aa: CASSNQPGQGGETQYF
v_call: TRBV7-9; d_call: TRBD1; clone_size: -; j_call: TRBJ2-7; cdr3_nt: TGTGCCAGCAGCTTAGGGGCAGGGGGCATCTACGAGCAGTACTTC; cdr3_aa: CASSLGAGGIYEQYF
v_call: TRBV9; d_call: -; clone_size: -; j_call: TRBJ2-3; cdr3_nt: TGTGCCAGCAGCGTAGCCGTTTCTAGCGGCACAGATACGCAGTATTTT; cdr3_aa: CASSVAVSSGTDTQYF
v_call: TRBV4-1; d_call: TRBD2; clone_size: once; j_call: TRBJ2-1; cdr3_nt: TGCGCCAGCAGCCTTGTAGCGGGAGGGGAATACAATGAGCAGTTCTTC; cdr3_aa: CASSLVAGGEYNEQFF
v_call: TRBV30; d_call: TRBD1; clone_size: -; j_call: TRBJ1-5; cdr3_nt: TGTGCCTGGAGTCCGGGACAGGGTAACCAGCCCCAGCATTTT; cdr3_aa: CAWSPGQGNQPQHF
v_call: TRBV14; d_call: -; clone_size: few; j_call: TRBJ2-3; cdr3_nt: TGTGCCAGCAGCCAAAGCAGGGTTTCGGATACGCAGTATTTT; cdr3_aa: CASSQSRVSDTQYF
v_call: TRBV7-8; d_call: -; clone_size: -; j_call: TRBJ1-1; cdr3_nt: TGTGCCAGCAGCCTTGTGACGAGGGTGGGTACTGAAGCTTTCTTT; cdr3_aa: CASSLVTRVGTEAFF
v_call: TRBV9; d_call: -; clone_size: few; j_call: TRBJ1-2; cdr3_nt: TGTGCCAGCAGCGTAGACAGGGATGATGGCTACACCTTC; cdr3_aa: CASSVDRDDGYTF
v_call: TRBV2; d_call: TRBD1; clone_size: -; j_call: TRBJ2-3; cdr3_nt: TGTGCCAGCAGGAGTTACAGGGGGATGGGTACGCAGTATTTT; cdr3_aa: CASRSYRGMGTQYF
v_call: TRBV9; d_call: TRBD1; clone_size: -; j_call: TRBJ1-1; cdr3_nt: TGTGCCAGCAGCGTAGGTTCAGGGGGGAGGACTGAAGCTTTCTTT; cdr3_aa: CASSVGSGGRTEAFF
v_call: TRBV30; d_call: -; clone_size: -; j_call: TRBJ1-4; cdr3_nt: TGTGCCTGGAGTGTACGCGGCATAACTAATGAAAAACTGTTTTTT; cdr3_aa: CAWSVRGITNEKLFF
v_call: TRBV27; d_call: -; clone_size: -; j_call: TRBJ1-1; cdr3_nt: TGTGCCAGCAGTTTAACGGAGGGCTCTGAAGCTTTCTTT; cdr3_aa: CASSLTEGSEAFF
v_call: TRBV28; d_call: TRBD1; clone_size: once; j_call: TRBJ1-2; cdr3_nt: TGTGCCAGCAGTTTAGGGACAGCAGCCAACTATGGCTACACCTTC; cdr3_aa: CASSLGTAANYGYTF
v_call: TRBV7-2; d_call: TRBD2; clone_size: -; j_call: TRBJ2-1; cdr3_nt: TGTGCCAGCAGCCTCGGGACTACTCCCCCAATCTACAATGAGCAGTTCTTC; cdr3_aa: CASSLGTTPPIYNEQFF
v_call: TRBV5-4; d_call: -; clone_size: -; j_call: TRBJ1-1; cdr3_nt: TGTGCCAGCAGCTTACAGGACCCTCGGACTGAAGCTTTCTTT; cdr3_aa: CASSLQDPRTEAFF
v_call: TRBV5-1; d_call: TRBD2; clone_size: -; j_call: TRBJ2-1; cdr3_nt: TGCGCCAGCAGCTTACTAGCGGGAGGGCCCATTGAGCAGTTCTTC; cdr3_aa: CASSLLAGGPIEQFF